This entry describes one T cell receptor (beta chain). The antigen is not known. Likely a read error: the CDR3 ends without its conserved phenylalanine or tryptophan. The germline CDR1 and CDR2 sequences are LGHNA and YNFKEQ. Trimming cost V 0 bases and J 3 bases, with 7 bases left between them. This CDR3 comprises 14 residues. The data were obtained in a study of response to subunit inactivated influenza vaccine. Study results and caveats: Few new T cells, the authors suggested, are recruited by each seasonal influenza vaccination.

TCRdb re-called the RT-PCR reads with MiXCR, one entry per CDR3 protein. This table holds approximately 230,000 distinct CDR3 sequences, 12% found once. This clonotype originated in a man over 45 who received an inactivated influenza vaccine. The sample here was non-naive T cells sorted from PBMCs, taken roughly 15 days before vaccination. The chain recombines TRBV4-2 with TRBJ2-3; weak D call: TRBD1 (5 bases). DNA for the CDR3: TGTGCCAGCAGCCAAGACCCAGGGACAGATACGCAGTATCTT. Amino acid sequence: CASSQDPGTDTQYL.